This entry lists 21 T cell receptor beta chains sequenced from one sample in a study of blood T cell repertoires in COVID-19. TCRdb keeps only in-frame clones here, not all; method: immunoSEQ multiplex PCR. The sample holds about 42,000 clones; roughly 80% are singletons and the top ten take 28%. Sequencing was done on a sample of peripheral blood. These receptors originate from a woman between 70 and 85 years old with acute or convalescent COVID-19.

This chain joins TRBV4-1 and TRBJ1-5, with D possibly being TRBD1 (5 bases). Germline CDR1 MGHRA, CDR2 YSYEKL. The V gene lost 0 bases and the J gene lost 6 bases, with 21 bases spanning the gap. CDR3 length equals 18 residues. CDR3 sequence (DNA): TGCGCCAGCAGCCAAGATCCGCCCAGGGAGGGCCACCTTCAGCCCCAGCATTTT. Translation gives CASSQDPPREGHLQPQHF.

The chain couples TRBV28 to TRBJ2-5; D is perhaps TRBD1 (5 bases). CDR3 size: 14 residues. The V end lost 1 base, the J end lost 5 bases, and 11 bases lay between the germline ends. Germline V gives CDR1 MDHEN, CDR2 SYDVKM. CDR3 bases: TGTGCCAGCAGTTTATTGCAGGGTACGGAGACCCAGTACTTC. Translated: CASSLLQGTETQYF.

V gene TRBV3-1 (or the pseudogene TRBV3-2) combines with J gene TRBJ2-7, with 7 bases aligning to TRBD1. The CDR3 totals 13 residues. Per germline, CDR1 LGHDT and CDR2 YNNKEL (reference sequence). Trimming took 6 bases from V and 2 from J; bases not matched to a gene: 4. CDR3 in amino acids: CASRQGSAYEQYF. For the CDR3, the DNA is TGTGCCAGCAGACAGGGGTCCGCCTACGAGCAGTACTTC.

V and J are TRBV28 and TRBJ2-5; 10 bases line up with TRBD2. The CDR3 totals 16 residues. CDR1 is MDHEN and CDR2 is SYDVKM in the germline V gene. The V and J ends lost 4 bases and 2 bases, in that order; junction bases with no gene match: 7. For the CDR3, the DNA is TGTGCCAGCAGTTCATATAGCGGGAGGCTACAAGAGACCCAGTACTTC. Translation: CASSSYSGRLQETQYF.

The CDR3 region is CAISDPPGLAGGRNSADNEQFF. The CDR3 nucleotides read TGTGCCATCAGTGACCCACCGGGACTAGCGGGAGGGCGGAATTCCGCTGACAATGAGCAGTTCTTC. This chain joins TRBV10-3 and TRBJ2-1, with 16 bases identical to TRBD2. J lost 5 bases, V lost 3 bases, and 19 bases had no gene match. Germline lookup yields CDR1 ENHRY and CDR2 SYGVKD. CDR3 length: 22 residues.

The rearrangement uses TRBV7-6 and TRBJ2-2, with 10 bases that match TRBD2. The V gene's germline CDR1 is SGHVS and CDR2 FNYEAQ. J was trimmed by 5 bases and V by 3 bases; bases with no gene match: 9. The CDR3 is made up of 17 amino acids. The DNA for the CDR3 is TGTGCCAGCAGCTTGATAGCGGGAGGTCGTGGGACCGGGGAGCTGTTTTTT. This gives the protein CASSLIAGGRGTGELFF.

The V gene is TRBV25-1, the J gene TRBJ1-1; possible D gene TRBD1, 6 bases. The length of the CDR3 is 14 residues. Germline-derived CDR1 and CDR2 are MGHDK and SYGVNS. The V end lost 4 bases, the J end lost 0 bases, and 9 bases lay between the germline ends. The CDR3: CASSAGQLNTEAFF. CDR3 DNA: TGTGCCAGCAGTGCCGGACAGTTGAACACTGAAGCTTTCTTT.

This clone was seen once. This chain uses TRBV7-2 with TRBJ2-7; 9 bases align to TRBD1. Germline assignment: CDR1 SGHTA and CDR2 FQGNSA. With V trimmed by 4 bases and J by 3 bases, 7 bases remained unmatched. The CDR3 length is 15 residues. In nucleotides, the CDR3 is TGTGCCAGCAGCTCTCAGGGACAGGGTAACTACGAGCAGTACTTC. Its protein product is CASSSQGQGNYEQYF.

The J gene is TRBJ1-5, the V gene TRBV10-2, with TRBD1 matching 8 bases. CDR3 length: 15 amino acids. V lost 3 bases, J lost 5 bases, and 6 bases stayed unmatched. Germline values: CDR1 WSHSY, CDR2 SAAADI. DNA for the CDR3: TGCGCCAGCAGTGAAGGACAGGGAGGCTATCAGCCCCAGCATTTT. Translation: CASSEGQGGYQPQHF.

CDR3 amino acids: CAWSSGGVGQPQHF. The CDR3 nucleotides read TGTGCCTGGAGTTCCGGGGGAGTCGGTCAGCCCCAGCATTTT. The rearrangement links TRBV30 to TRBJ1-5, with D tentatively TRBD1 (5 bases). V was trimmed by 2 bases and J by 6 bases, leaving 14 bases between them. Germline CDR1 is GTSNPN and CDR2 is SVGIG (reference sequence). This CDR3 has 14 residues.

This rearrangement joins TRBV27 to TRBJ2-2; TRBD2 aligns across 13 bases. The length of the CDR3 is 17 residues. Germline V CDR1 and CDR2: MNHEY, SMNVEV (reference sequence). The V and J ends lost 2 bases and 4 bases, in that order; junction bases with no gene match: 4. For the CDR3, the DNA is TGTGCCAGCAGTTTACGTCGACTAGCGGGAGGCACCGGGGAGCTGTTTTTT. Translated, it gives CASSLRRLAGGTGELFF.

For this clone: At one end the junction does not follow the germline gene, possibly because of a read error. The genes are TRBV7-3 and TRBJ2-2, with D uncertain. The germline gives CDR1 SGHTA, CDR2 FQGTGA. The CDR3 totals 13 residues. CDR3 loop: CASSPSRVMELFF. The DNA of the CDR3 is TGTGCCAGCAGCCCAAGTCGGGTTATGGAGTTGTTTTTT.

The CDR3 DNA reads TGTGCCAGCAGACAGGGGGCTAGCACAGATACGCAGTATTTT. This codes for CASRQGASTDTQYF. This chain joins TRBV2 and TRBJ2-3; the match to TRBD1 covers 9 bases. The trim removed 6 bases at V and 0 bases at J, leaving 1 base unmatched. CDR3 length: 14 residues. CDR1 and CDR2 from the germline V gene are SNHLY and FYNNEI.

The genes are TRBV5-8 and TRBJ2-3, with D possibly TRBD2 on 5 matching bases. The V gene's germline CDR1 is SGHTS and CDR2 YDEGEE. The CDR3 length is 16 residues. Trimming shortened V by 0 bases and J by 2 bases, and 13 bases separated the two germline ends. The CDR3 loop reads CASSLGTSSYTDTQYF. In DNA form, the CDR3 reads TGTGCCAGCAGCTTGGGGACTTCCTCCTACACAGATACGCAGTATTTT.

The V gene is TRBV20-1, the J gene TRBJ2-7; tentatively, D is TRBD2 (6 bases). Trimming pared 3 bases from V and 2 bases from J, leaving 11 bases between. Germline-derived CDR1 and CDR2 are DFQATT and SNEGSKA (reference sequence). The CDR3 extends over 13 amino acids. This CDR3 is CSASSSATYEQYF. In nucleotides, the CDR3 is TGCAGTGCTAGTTCTAGCGCTACCTACGAGCAGTACTTC.

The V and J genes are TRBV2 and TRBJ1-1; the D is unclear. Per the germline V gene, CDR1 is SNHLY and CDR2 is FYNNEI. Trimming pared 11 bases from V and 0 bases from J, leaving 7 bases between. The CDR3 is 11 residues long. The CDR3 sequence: CAWRVNTEAFF. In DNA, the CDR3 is TGTGCCTGGAGGGTGAACACTGAAGCTTTCTTT.

CDR3 in amino acids: CASSFPPQGGGAYEQYF. CDR3 DNA: TGTGCCAGCAGTTTCCCGCCCCAGGGTGGAGGGGCCTACGAGCAGTACTTC. V usage is TRBV27 and J usage is TRBJ2-7; D might be TRBD2 (6 bases). Germline V gene lookup returns CDR1 MNHEY and CDR2 SMNVEV (reference sequence). The V and J ends lost 3 bases and 2 bases respectively, with 20 bases between them. This CDR3 region has 17 residues.

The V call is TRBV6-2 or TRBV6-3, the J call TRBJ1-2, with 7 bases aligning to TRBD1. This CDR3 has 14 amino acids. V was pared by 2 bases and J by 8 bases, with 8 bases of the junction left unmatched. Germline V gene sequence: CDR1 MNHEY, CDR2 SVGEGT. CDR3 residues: CASSYLTTGQGYTF. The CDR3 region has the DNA TGTGCCAGCAGTTACCTCACGACAGGGCAGGGCTACACCTTC.

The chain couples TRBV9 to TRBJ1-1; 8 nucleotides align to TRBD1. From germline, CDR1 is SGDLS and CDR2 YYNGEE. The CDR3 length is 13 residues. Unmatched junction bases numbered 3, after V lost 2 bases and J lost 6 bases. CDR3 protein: CASSVDRGAEAFF. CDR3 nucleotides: TGTGCCAGCAGCGTTGACAGGGGAGCTGAAGCTTTCTTT.

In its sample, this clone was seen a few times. The CDR3 DNA is TGTGCCAGCAGCTTAACAGAGTACAATGAGCAGTTCTTC. Its translation is CASSLTEYNEQFF. The chain joins TRBV7-9 to TRBJ2-1; D remains ambiguous. V was trimmed by 2 bases and J by 4 bases, leaving 6 bases between them. Germline CDR1 and CDR2: SEHNR and FQNEAQ (reference sequence). The CDR3 loop spans 13 amino acids.

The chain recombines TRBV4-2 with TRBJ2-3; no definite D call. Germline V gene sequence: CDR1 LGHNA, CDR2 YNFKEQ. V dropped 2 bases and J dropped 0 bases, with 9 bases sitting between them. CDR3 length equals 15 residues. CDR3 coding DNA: TGTGCCAGCAGCCAACCCGACGGGAGCACAGATACGCAGTATTTT. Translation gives CASSQPDGSTDTQYF.